This T cell receptor beta chain was retrieved from a study of yellow fever vaccine responses in identical twins. Study-wide points: As reported, the vaccine T cell response of twins seemed partly convergent and partly personalized.

With respect to this clonotype: Its antigen is unknown.

MiXCR, run by TCRdb on the RT-PCR reads, gives a single entry per CDR3 protein. The repertoire holds some 35,000 distinct CDR3 sequences, with more than 50% as singletons. This specimen consisted of T cells from blood (PBMCs), unsorted or a sorted subset (not recorded which), obtained before or after yellow fever vaccination (not recorded which). This TCR derives from a young woman who received the yellow fever vaccine.

CDR3 in DNA: TGCAGCGTTGCTGTGGGACAGATGAGGGAGACCCAGTACTTC. As protein: CSVAVGQMRETQYF. This rearrangement joins TRBV29-1 to TRBJ2-5; 7 bases agree with TRBD1. CDR1 is SQVTM and CDR2 is ANQGSEA in the germline V gene. The CDR3 sequence is 14 residues long. The V and J ends lost 4 bases and 5 bases, in that order; junction bases with no gene match: 10.